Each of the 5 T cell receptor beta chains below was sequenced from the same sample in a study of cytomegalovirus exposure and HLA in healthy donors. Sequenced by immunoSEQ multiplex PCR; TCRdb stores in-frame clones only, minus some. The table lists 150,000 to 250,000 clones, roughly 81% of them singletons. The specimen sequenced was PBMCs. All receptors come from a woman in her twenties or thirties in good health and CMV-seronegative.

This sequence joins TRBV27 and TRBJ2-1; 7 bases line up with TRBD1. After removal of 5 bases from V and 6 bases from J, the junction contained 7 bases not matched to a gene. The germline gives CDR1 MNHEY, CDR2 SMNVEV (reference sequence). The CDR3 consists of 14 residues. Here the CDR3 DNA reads TGTGCCAGCAGTGATCCCGAGGGGGCCAATGAGCAGTTCTTC. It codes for CASSDPEGANEQFF.

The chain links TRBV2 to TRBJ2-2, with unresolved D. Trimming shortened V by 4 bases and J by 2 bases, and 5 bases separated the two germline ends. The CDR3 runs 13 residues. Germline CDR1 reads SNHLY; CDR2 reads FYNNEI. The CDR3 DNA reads TGTGCCAGCAGTGCAGAAAACACCGGGGAGCTGTTTTTT. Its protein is CASSAENTGELFF.

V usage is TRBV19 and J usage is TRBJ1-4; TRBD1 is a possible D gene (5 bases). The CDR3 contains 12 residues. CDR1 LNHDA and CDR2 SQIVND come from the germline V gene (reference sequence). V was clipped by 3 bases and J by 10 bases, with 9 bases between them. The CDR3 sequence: CASSIRGGKLFF. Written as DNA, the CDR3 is TGTGCCAGTAGTATTCGGGGGGGAAAACTGTTTTTT.

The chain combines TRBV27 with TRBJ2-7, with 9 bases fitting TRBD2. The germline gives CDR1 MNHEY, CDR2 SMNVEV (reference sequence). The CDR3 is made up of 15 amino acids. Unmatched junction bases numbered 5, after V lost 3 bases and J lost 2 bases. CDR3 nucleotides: TGTGCCAGCAGTTTCCAGGCTAGCGGGGCCTACGAGCAGTACTTC. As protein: CASSFQASGAYEQYF.

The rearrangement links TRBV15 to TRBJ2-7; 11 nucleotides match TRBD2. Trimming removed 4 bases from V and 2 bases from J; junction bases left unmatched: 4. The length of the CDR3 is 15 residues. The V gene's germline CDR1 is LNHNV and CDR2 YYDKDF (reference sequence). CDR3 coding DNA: TGTGCCACCAGCATAGCGACTAGCGGGACCTACGAGCAGTACTTC. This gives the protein CATSIATSGTYEQYF.